The 28 T cell receptor beta chains below were found in one sample sequenced in a study of neurological immune-mediated disorders. The time point: technical triplicate 1. TCRdb re-called the 5' RACE reads through MiXCR, storing one row per CDR3 protein. The sample contains tens of thousands of distinct CDR3 sequences, approximately 13% of which appear only once. The sample taken for sequencing was CD4+ T cells from blood. The receptors were sampled from a female donor with HTLV-1-associated myelopathy (HAM/TSP).

This clonotype showed up many times. Its ends do not fully match the called genes, so a read error is possible. V is TRBV5-1 and J is TRBJ1-1; possibly TRBD1 for D (5 bases). There are 17 residues in the CDR3. Germline V gene lookup returns CDR1 SGHRS and CDR2 YFSETQ. CDR3 in amino acids: CASSLNQGPGHRTETFF. The CDR3 nucleotides are TGCGCCAGCAGCCTAAATCAGGGACCGGGTCACCGCACTGAAACTTTCTTT.

This CDR3 is CSARHGSRGKPQHF. The CDR3 coding sequence is TGCAGTGCTAGACATGGTTCGCGGGGTAAGCCCCAGCATTTT. This rearrangement joins TRBV20-1 to TRBJ1-5; no reliable D call. Per germline, CDR1 DFQATT and CDR2 SNEGSKA (reference sequence). This CDR3 region has 14 residues. Trimming took off 2 bases at V and 8 bases at J, with 16 bases between the two ends.

In this sample, this clonotype turned up many times. The V and J genes are TRBV20-1 and TRBJ1-1; 9 bases map to TRBD1. The CDR3 is 17 amino acids. Per the germline V gene, CDR1 is DFQATT and CDR2 is SNEGSKA (reference sequence). The trim removed 0 bases at V and 5 bases at J, leaving 13 bases unmatched. CDR3 sequence: CSAREPTWGQGGTEAFF. In nucleotides, the CDR3 is TGCAGTGCTAGAGAGCCAACCTGGGGACAGGGAGGGACTGAAGCTTTCTTT.

This clonotype was counted many times. This chain links TRBV6-5 with TRBJ2-1; 8 bases match TRBD2. CDR1 and CDR2 from the germline V gene are MNHEY and SVGAGI. The length of the CDR3 is 17 residues. Germline trimming cut 6 bases from V and 9 bases from J; bases unmatched to any gene: 19. The CDR3 DNA reads as TGTGCCAGCAGCGCCCCGGGACTAGTCTTAAACTTCGGTGAGCAGTTCTTC. Protein product: CASSAPGLVLNFGEQFF.

This clonotype was observed many times. This chain uses TRBV7-2 with TRBJ1-2; the D is unclear. CDR1 SGHTA and CDR2 FQGNSA come from the germline V gene. The CDR3 has 13 amino acids. V gave up 1 base and J gave up 4 bases, with 7 bases separating them. DNA of the CDR3: TGTGCCAGCAGCTTAGGACCGTTCTATGGCTACACCTTC. Amino acid sequence: CASSLGPFYGYTF.

This clonotype was detected a few times. The chain recombines TRBV29-1 with TRBJ2-1; 7 bases fit TRBD2. Germline assignment: CDR1 SQVTM and CDR2 ANQGSEA. CDR3 length: 15 residues. J gave up 0 bases and V 4 bases, and 6 bases lay outside the gene matches. As DNA, the CDR3 is TGCAGCGTTGGGGTGGGAGGGTACTCCTACAATGAGCAGTTCTTC. Residues: CSVGVGGYSYNEQFF.

This clonotype was seen at least ten times. The chain has TRBV5-4 and TRBJ2-1; tentative D call: TRBD2 (5 bases). The germline V and J ends were trimmed by 3 bases and 4 bases, with 14 bases remaining between them. The CDR3 loop spans 15 amino acids. CDR1 is SGHNT and CDR2 is YYREEE in the germline V gene (reference sequence). This chain's CDR3 is CASSSAARTYNEQFF. CDR3 sequence (DNA): TGTGCCAGCAGCTCGGCCGCTAGGACTTACAATGAGCAGTTCTTC.

At least ten counts were recorded for this clonotype. The chain employs TRBV5-4 and TRBJ2-5, with D uncertain. V was clipped by 0 bases and J by 2 bases, with 14 bases between them. Looked up from germline, CDR1 is SGHNT and CDR2 is YYREEE (reference sequence). CDR3 length: 16 amino acids. For the CDR3, the DNA is TGTGCCAGCAGCTTGGGACGAGCTGGGATACAAGAGACCCAGTACTTC. Translating it yields CASSLGRAGIQETQYF.

This clonotype was seen many times. The J gene is TRBJ1-2, the V gene TRBV5-6, with a tentative D call TRBD1 (5 bases). CDR1 is SGHDT, CDR2 YYEEEE, per germline. The CDR3 is 14 residues long. Trimming stripped 4 bases from V and 7 bases from J, with 17 bases between. Here the CDR3 reads CASSANGRAPGYTF. The DNA for the CDR3 is TGTGCCAGCAGCGCCAACGGCAGGGCGCCTGGCTACACCTTC.

This clonotype was recorded many times. The gene calls are TRBV20-1 and TRBJ2-7; 9 bases are a match to TRBD1. There are 15 residues in the CDR3. Per the germline V gene, CDR1 is DFQATT and CDR2 is SNEGSKA (reference sequence). The V and J ends lost 4 bases and 0 bases, in that order; junction bases with no gene match: 7. The CDR3, as DNA: TGCAGTGCTAAATGGCCGGACAGGGGCTCCTACGAGCAGTACTTC. Its protein product is CSAKWPDRGSYEQYF.

This clonotype was counted many times. The chain couples TRBV6-6 to TRBJ2-7, with D maybe TRBD1 (5 bases). Germline V gene lookup returns CDR1 MNHNY and CDR2 SVGAGI (reference sequence). The CDR3 sequence is 14 residues long. V lost 6 bases and J 0 bases, leaving 12 bases between the germline ends. CDR3 sequence: CASRLTTDSYEQYF. DNA of the CDR3: TGTGCCAGCAGGCTGACGACAGACTCCTACGAGCAGTACTTC.

This clonotype was counted at least ten times. The chain recombines TRBV5-1 with TRBJ2-5, with TRBD2 identical over 7 bases. V gave up 5 bases and J gave up 4 bases; unmatched junction bases: 5. CDR1 and CDR2 (germline): SGHRS, YFSETQ. CDR3 length: 13 amino acids. The CDR3 sequence: CASSYGGSETQYF. CDR3 bases: TGCGCCAGCAGTTACGGGGGGTCAGAGACCCAGTACTTC.

This clonotype was observed at least ten times. V gene TRBV5-1 combines with J gene TRBJ2-5; 8 nucleotides align to TRBD1. The CDR3 runs to 15 residues. V lost 4 bases and J lost 5; bases outside the gene matches: 10. Germline V gene sequence: CDR1 SGHRS, CDR2 YFSETQ. CDR3 bases: TGCGCCAGCAGCGCGGAGACAGGGGATTTGGAGACCCAGTACTTC. Translation: CASSAETGDLETQYF.

This clonotype was detected ten times or more. The V call is TRBV7-8, the J call TRBJ1-2, with D uncertain. V was pared by 1 base and J by 4 bases, with 10 bases between. From germline, CDR1 is SGHVS and CDR2 FQNEAQ. The CDR3 spans 14 residues. In DNA, the CDR3 is TGTGCCAGCAGCTTAGGGCCTTCAGGCTATGGCTACACCTTC. It codes for CASSLGPSGYGYTF.

This clonotype was counted at least ten times. The DNA of the CDR3 is TGTGCCACCAGTGAGGCTACAGGGGGAAGGCAAGAGACCCAGTACTTC. As protein: CATSEATGGRQETQYF. The V gene is TRBV24-1, the J gene TRBJ2-5; TRBD1 agrees at 8 bases. V gave up 4 bases and J gave up 2 bases; unmatched junction bases: 8. The CDR3 contains 16 residues. Germline V CDR1 and CDR2: KGHDR, SFDVKD.

V usage is TRBV6-1 and J usage is TRBJ2-7, with D perhaps TRBD1 (5 bases). Germline CDR1 is MNHNS and CDR2 is SASEGT. This CDR3 comprises 13 residues. V gave up 6 bases and J gave up 3 bases, with 12 bases separating them. CDR3 in amino acids: CASSKDRSYEQYF. DNA of the CDR3: TGTGCCAGCAGCAAAGACAGAAGCTACGAGCAGTACTTC.

This clonotype was observed at least ten times. V is TRBV10-3 and J is TRBJ2-7, with D unclear. In germline, CDR1 is ENHRY, CDR2 SYGVKD. The length of the CDR3 is 13 residues. V was shortened by 3 bases and J by 3 bases, with 9 bases between the two germline ends. This chain's CDR3 is CAISEDADYEQYF. The CDR3 DNA reads TGTGCCATCAGTGAAGACGCAGACTACGAGCAGTACTTC.

This clonotype is a singleton in its sample. The V gene is TRBV20-1, the J gene TRBJ1-1; the D is unclear. The V end was cut by 3 bases, the J end by 4 bases, with 15 bases between. From germline, CDR1 is DFQATT and CDR2 SNEGSKA (reference sequence). The CDR3 length is 14 residues. The CDR3, as DNA: TGCAGTGCTAGCGAAGGAGCGACGAGCACTGAAGCTTTCTTT. Translating gives CSASEGATSTEAFF.

This clonotype was picked up many times. The CDR3 sequence is CATLAKGVTGGSYNSPLHF. The CDR3 DNA reads TGTGCCACCCTAGCTAAGGGAGTCACAGGGGGCTCCTATAATTCACCCCTCCACTTT. The V gene is TRBV7-3, the J gene TRBJ1-6; 8 bases map to TRBD1. Germline assignment: CDR1 SGHTA and CDR2 FQGTGA. Trimming took 10 bases from V and 0 from J; bases not matched to a gene: 17. The CDR3 runs to 19 residues.

This clonotype appeared many times. V is TRBV7-2 and J is TRBJ1-2; no reliable D call. Germline V gives CDR1 SGHTA, CDR2 FQGNSA. Trimming stripped 2 bases from V and 7 bases from J, with 11 bases between. The CDR3 sequence is 13 residues long. The CDR3, as DNA: TGTGCCAGCAGCTTACAGGTCTCGGGTGGCTACACCTTC. Translation gives CASSLQVSGGYTF.

This clonotype occurred many times. The gene calls are TRBV2 and TRBJ1-1; D is uncertain. Looked up from germline, CDR1 is SNHLY and CDR2 is FYNNEI. CDR3 length equals 13 residues. Deletions cut 4 bases from V and 4 bases from J, with 10 bases between. CDR3 nucleotides: TGTGCCAGCAGTGGGGAGGTGGGCACTGAAGCTTTCTTT. Translated, it gives CASSGEVGTEAFF.

The table lists this clonotype with many counts. V gene TRBV28 combines with J gene TRBJ2-5; tentatively, D is TRBD2 (6 bases). Looked up from germline, CDR1 is MDHEN and CDR2 is SYDVKM. V was cut by 7 bases and J by 4 bases, with 19 bases left in between. The CDR3 extends over 15 amino acids. DNA of the CDR3: TGTGCCAGCACCCCTTCAACGGGGAGGAGAGAGACCCAGTACTTC. It yields the protein CASTPSTGRRETQYF.

This clonotype came up many times. The chain couples TRBV24-1 to TRBJ2-1, with 15 bases fitting TRBD2. Germline assignment: CDR1 KGHDR and CDR2 SFDVKD. The CDR3 contains 16 residues. Trimming cost V 6 bases and J 9 bases; bases outside gene matches: 8. The CDR3 loop is CATSTPGLAGGSEQFF. The CDR3 nucleotides read TGTGCCACCAGTACCCCGGGACTAGCGGGAGGATCTGAGCAGTTCTTC.

Many counts were recorded for this clonotype. This chain connects TRBV7-2 to TRBJ2-1, with D unclear. Trimming stripped 1 base from V and 8 bases from J, with 9 bases between. The CDR3 runs to 13 residues. Germline CDR1 SGHTA, CDR2 FQGNSA. The CDR3 DNA reads TGTGCCAGCAGCTTAGTGACGGCAGATGAGCAGTTCTTC. It codes for CASSLVTADEQFF.

This clonotype was seen many times. This chain links TRBV7-2 with TRBJ2-7; D call uncertain. This CDR3 spans 14 amino acids. Trimming shortened V by 2 bases and J by 4 bases, and 12 bases separated the two germline ends. The V gene's germline CDR1 is SGHTA and CDR2 FQGNSA. CDR3 bases: TGTGCCAGCAGCTTAACGCCCGGAACTTACGAGCAGTACTTC. Protein product: CASSLTPGTYEQYF.

This clonotype was picked up many times. This sequence joins TRBV5-1 and TRBJ2-5, with TRBD2 identical over 7 bases. Trimming at V came to 2 bases and at J to 2 bases, leaving 6 bases not matched to a gene. Germline V gene lookup returns CDR1 SGHRS and CDR2 YFSETQ. This CDR3 comprises 15 residues. The CDR3 protein is CASSFRDYQQETQYF. The DNA for the CDR3 is TGCGCCAGCAGCTTCCGGGACTACCAACAAGAGACCCAGTACTTC. Filled out from reference TRBV5-1 and TRBJ2-5, the complete variable domain reads KAGVTQTPRYLIKTRGQQVTLSCSPISGHRSVSWYQQTPGQGLQFLFEYFSETQRNKGNFPGRFSGRQFSNSRSEMNVSTLELGDSALYLCASSFRDYQQETQYFGPGTRLLVL.

The chain couples TRBV20-1 to TRBJ2-7, with 11 bases lining up with TRBD2. The CDR3 extends over 12 amino acids. CDR1 and CDR2 from the germline V gene are DFQATT and SNEGSKA (reference sequence). V dropped 5 bases and J dropped 7; count of bases not matched to a gene: 4. For the CDR3, the DNA is TGCAGTGCTGTTAGCGGGAGGGAAGAGCAGTACTTC. This codes for CSAVSGREEQYF.

Comments on this clonotype: The DNA is omitted, as the CDR3 cannot be located on it reliably, and the CDR3 follows TCRdb's listing. The chain is built from TRBV7-2 and TRBJ1-1; the table's TRBD1 call for D was not verified on the DNA. CDR1 and CDR2 from the germline V gene are SGHTA and FQGNSA. The CDR3 length is 20 residues, termini included. This CDR3 is CASSFYICSARTGLTTEAFF.